This TCR beta chain derives from a study of PD-L1 blockade in urothelial cancer (dated by TCRdb to the late 2010s). Study-wide context: All patients started therapy around 2014 and received atezolizumab 1,200 mg intravenously every 3 weeks. About 90% of the roughly 29 patients were identified as males with urothelial cancer of bladder origin, and a prior smoking history was reported by 18 of 29 patients. An ECOG performance status of 0 or 1 was recorded for the patients, and 0 to 3 prior chemotherapy regimens had been received by the patients. Blood samples were analyzed at 3 weeks after treatment start (second dose) and at 6 weeks after treatment start. A median of roughly 140,000 T cells and 85,000 or so unique TCRs was obtained from blood samples, and a median clonality of approximately 0.08 was observed. An exploratory multi-omic analysis was conducted of the somatic, immune and clinical correlates of response to PD-L1 blockade with atezolizumab in urothelial cancer. Pretreatment tumor samples and matched peripheral blood, collected serially before and after atezolizumab treatment, underwent TCR sequencing. Durable clinical benefit was defined as progression-free survival longer than 6 months, and TCR features were also tested against progression-free and overall survival. Whole exome sequencing and RNA sequencing of pretreatment tumors were performed alongside TCR sequencing in the same patients. Durable clinical benefit was achieved by nine patients and was not achieved by 20 patients. Just over 28 patients had pretreatment blood TCR-seq, about 25 had at least one posttreatment blood collection, and about 25 had tumor TCR-seq. The research as a whole found: Improved progression-free and overall survival was found to be associated with pretreatment peripheral blood TCR clonality below the median. Because the sample size was small (n = 29) and many of the analyses were exploratory, the results are meant to be hypothesis-generating. Among patients with durable benefit, tumor-associated TCR clones showed greater expansion in peripheral blood 3 weeks after treatment started (n = 22, p = 0.022).

Synthetic TCR analog templates were spiked into each PCR so that absolute template abundance could be estimated from read counts. The immunoSEQ assay used bias-controlled V and J gene primers to amplify TCRbeta CDR3 regions from genomic DNA. Sequencing of rearranged TCRbeta segments was performed at approximately 20X coverage. On the study's bioinformatics: Clustering was used to correct sequencing errors, and CDR3s were annotated against IMGT so that V, D and J genes could be assigned. Downstream analyses used only productive TCRbeta rearrangements, leaving out any out-of-frame or stop-codon sequences. To compute clonality, Shannon entropy was normalized by the log of the number of unique productive sequences and then subtracted from one. Clones differing between time points or between blood and tumor were identified by Fisher's exact test with Benjamini-Hochberg correction at adjusted p below 0.01. TCRdb provides this immuneACCESS table in a form limited to in-frame rearrangements. Some clones are lacking; in checked studies, under half of them reflect an unresolved V gene, and why the rest are absent is not known. V, J and clone size are taken as reported in that table, and D and trimming were inferred from the DNA itself. This sample lists roughly 77,000 clones; roughly 89% were detected once. The ten most abundant clones make up 9.2% of the sample.

With regard to this clone: The specificity of this receptor is unknown. No quality values exist for individual bases; no much larger clone is one base distant.

As encoded in the germline V gene (reference sequence), CDR1 is LNHNV while CDR2 is YYDKDF. The CDR3 holds 17 amino acids from the cysteine to the phenylalanine. Only the CDR3 portion is preserved as DNA: 51 bases, with reading frame beginning at the first base. Clipping removes 0 bases from V and 3 bases from J, with 10 as the unmatched junction base count. The time point tag for this specimen amounts to: pretreatment peripheral blood. The cohort comprised about 30 patients with locally advanced or metastatic urothelial carcinoma treated at Memorial Sloan Kettering on a trial protocol. Peripheral blood mononuclear cells were collected pretreatment and during treatment, at between 1 and 8 total time points per patient. The Qiagen DNeasy Blood extraction kit was used to purify genomic DNA from total PBMCs and tumor samples. Collected pretreatment and during treatment, PBMCs were isolated and stored as previously described.

This chain joins TRBV15 to TRBJ2-7; the central 8 bases match TRBD1. This sample comprised PBMCs, obtained around atezolizumab (anti-PD-L1) treatment. The sequence was obtained from a woman between 70 and 85 years old with urothelial cancer. In nucleotides, the sequence is TGTGCCACCAGCAGAGAGCGACAGGGGATTTTAGACTACGAGCAGTACTTC. The encoded protein is CATSRERQGILDYEQYF.